The 13 T cell receptor beta chains in this list originate from one sample, sequenced in a study of Ad26.COV2.S vaccination and SARS-CoV-2 variants. Treatment denoted: some 20 received Ad26.COV2.S at low or high dose, single or two shots; about five received placebo; per-sample allocation not given. Sample collection was performed on day 63 after the first vaccine or placebo injection. Repertoires were generated with immunoSEQ multiplex PCR, while TCRdb's copy carries only in-frame clones and drops some. The top ten clones hold approximately 5.9% of a sample with about 350,000 clones, 88% of them seen once. The sample was peripheral blood, taken in a trial of Ad26.COV2.S vaccine versus placebo. All receptors derive from a person aged 18 to 65 who received the Ad26.COV2.S COVID-19 vaccine or a placebo.

This chain uses TRBV15 with TRBJ1-5; 9 nucleotides match TRBD1. The V gene end was trimmed by 1 base and the J gene end by 7 bases; junction bases not matched to a gene: 5. The CDR3 extends over 15 amino acids. CDR1 and CDR2 from the germline V gene are LNHNV and YYDKDF (reference sequence). The CDR3 DNA is TGTGCCACCAGCAGAGCGGGACAGGGTCGGCAGCCCCAGCATTTT. Its translation: CATSRAGQGRQPQHF.

The V call is TRBV6-2 or TRBV6-3, the J call TRBJ2-7; TRBD2 is a possible D gene (7 bases). Trimming removed 1 base at V and 6 bases at J, with 13 bases between. Germline V gives CDR1 MNHEY, CDR2 SVGEGT. The CDR3 spans 14 residues. Here the CDR3 reads CASSYLRGGSEQYF. CDR3 sequence (DNA): TGTGCCAGCAGTTACTTAAGGGGGGGGAGCGAGCAGTACTTC.

The J gene is TRBJ2-1, the V gene TRBV19, with TRBD2 identical over 8 bases. The ends lost 6 bases at V and 2 bases at J; junction bases unmatched: 6. The CDR3 extends over 15 amino acids. Germline lookup yields CDR1 LNHDA and CDR2 SQIVND (reference sequence). CDR3 protein: CASSSLRGAYNEQFF. The CDR3 DNA reads TGTGCCAGTAGCTCTTTGCGGGGGGCCTACAATGAGCAGTTCTTC.

The chain has TRBV25-1 and TRBJ2-1, with 9 bases lining up with TRBD2. Germline CDR1 MGHDK, CDR2 SYGVNS. This CDR3 has 15 residues. V shed 1 base and J 12 bases; nucleotides not matched to a gene: 10. The CDR3 DNA follows: TGTGCCAGCAGTGAATCTTTACTAGCGGGCGGGTCGCAGTTCTTC. Translating it yields CASSESLLAGGSQFF.

This clone was found once. V gene TRBV30 combines with J gene TRBJ1-1; TRBD1 might be the D (5 bases). CDR3 length: 14 amino acids. CDR1 is GTSNPN and CDR2 is SVGIG in the germline V gene (reference sequence). V was shortened by 1 base and J by 6 bases, with 15 bases between the two germline ends. CDR3 residues: CAWSGDSAQSEAFF. The CDR3 coding sequence is TGTGCCTGGAGTGGTGACAGCGCTCAATCTGAAGCTTTCTTT.

The genes are TRBV6-2 or TRBV6-3 and TRBJ2-5, with D perhaps matching TRBD1 (6 bases). Germline V gene data show CDR1 as MNHEY and CDR2 as SVGEGT. The CDR3 is 14 amino acids. V dropped 5 bases and J dropped 5 bases, with 15 bases sitting between them. The CDR3 region is CASSHYRAGETQYF. CDR3 DNA sequence: TGTGCCAGCAGTCACTACAGGGCCGGGGAGACCCAGTACTTC.

The chain uses TRBV5-6 and TRBJ2-5, with D hard to call. CDR3 length: 12 amino acids. V was clipped by 4 bases and J by 9 bases, with 13 bases between them. The germline V gene has CDR1 SGHDT and CDR2 YYEEEE. The CDR3 coding sequence is TGTGCCAGCAGCACCCGGCAAGGGCCCCAGTACTTC. Its translation: CASSTRQGPQYF.

This rearrangement joins TRBV7-3 to TRBJ2-1, with 12 bases identical to TRBD1. Germline-derived CDR1 and CDR2 are SGHTA and FQGTGA. The CDR3 is made up of 16 amino acids. V lost 4 bases to trimming and J lost 7 bases; unmatched junction nucleotides: 8. CDR3 sequence: CASSSSGTGGRNEQFF. CDR3 nucleotide sequence: TGTGCCAGCAGCTCATCCGGGACAGGGGGCAGAAATGAGCAGTTCTTC. Full variable domain (remainder filled in from reference TRBV7-3 and TRBJ2-1): GAGVSQTPSNKVTEKGKYVELRCDPISGHTALYWYRQSLGQGPEFLIYFQGTGAADDSGLPNDRFFAVRPEGSVSTLKIQRTERGDSAVYLCASSSSGTGGRNEQFFGPGTRLTVL.

V and J are TRBV18 and TRBJ2-1; D perhaps matches TRBD2 (6 bases). The V and J ends lost 1 base and 2 bases respectively, with 15 bases between them. CDR1 KGHSH and CDR2 LQKENI come from the germline V gene. The CDR3 loop spans 17 amino acids. This chain's CDR3 is CASSPRSGTPTYNEQFF. CDR3 coding DNA: TGTGCCAGCTCACCACGATCCGGGACTCCTACCTACAATGAGCAGTTCTTC.

V and J are TRBV6-5 and TRBJ1-1, with D possibly matching TRBD1 (5 bases). This CDR3 comprises 13 residues. CDR1 is MNHEY, CDR2 SVGAGI, per germline. V shed 5 bases and J shed 4 bases, with 11 bases lying between them. CDR3 residues: CASSQGLVTEAFF. The CDR3 DNA reads TGTGCCAGCAGTCAGGGTTTGGTCACTGAAGCTTTCTTT.

This rearrangement joins TRBV7-9 to TRBJ1-1; D gene unclear. Per the germline V gene, CDR1 is SEHNR and CDR2 is FQNEAQ (reference sequence). Trimming removed 5 bases at V and 0 bases at J, with 7 bases between. The CDR3 runs 13 residues. The CDR3 DNA is TGTGCCAGCAGCAAAACCGTGAACACTGAAGCTTTCTTT. This codes for CASSKTVNTEAFF. Full variable domain (outside the CDR3, taken from reference TRBV7-9 and TRBJ1-1): DTGVSQNPRHKITKRGQNVTFRCDPISEHNRLYWYRQTLGQGPEFLTYFQNEAQLEKSRLLSDRFSAERPKGSFSTLEIQRTEQGDSAMYLCASSKTVNTEAFFGQGTRLTVV.

V and J are TRBV29-1 and TRBJ1-5, with 7 bases lining up with TRBD1. CDR1 and CDR2 (germline): SQVTM, ANQGSEA. CDR3 size: 13 residues. V lost 6 bases, J lost 4 bases, and 6 bases stayed unmatched. CDR3 in DNA: TGCAGCGTCCAGACAGGGTTGAATCAGCCCCAGCATTTT. Translation gives CSVQTGLNQPQHF. Complete variable domain (other parts from reference TRBV29-1 and TRBJ1-5): SAVISQKPSRDICQRGTSLTIQCQVDSQVTMMFWYRQQPGQSLTLIATANQGSEATYESGFVIDKFPISRPNLTFSTLTVSNMSPEDSSIYLCSVQTGLNQPQHFGDGTRLSIL.

Note on this clone: This specimen includes other DNA sequences encoding the same CDR3. The chain has TRBV9 and TRBJ1-1, with no clear D. This CDR3 is built from 14 residues. The germline CDR1 and CDR2 sequences are SGDLS and YYNGEE. Trimming cost V 0 bases and J 3 bases, with 9 bases left between them. CDR3 sequence (DNA): TGTGCCAGCAGCGTAGTTGGCGGGGACACTGAAGCTTTCTTT. Translation: CASSVVGGDTEAFF.